This TCR beta chain was observed in a study of T cell repertoires in cytomegalovirus infection. Study-wide context: Through public TCR beta signatures, both CMV infection and matching HLA type were indicated.

Germline CDR1 and CDR2: MNHEY and SVGAGI. V was shortened by 0 bases and J by 7 bases, with 15 bases between the two germline ends. The CDR3 has 15 residues. This clonotype was counted at least ten times. Its antigen is still unknown. TCRdb re-called the reads through MiXCR, storing one row per CDR3 protein. Of about 250,000 distinct CDR3 sequences detected, 15% to 20% appear once; the ten largest clones hold around half. Study-wide points: The study found HLA-C-restricted CMV-specific TCR beta clonotypes dominating the ex vivo response.

Sequenced material: CD8+ T cells from PBMCs. J is TRBJ1-2 and V is TRBV6-5, with no clear D. The receptor comes from a human donor in good health (CMV status not recorded). Some clones in this sample may be carry-over from other donors' samples. The CDR3, as DNA: TGTGCCAGCAGTTACTCCCGTGTCCTGACTGCTGGCTACACCTTC. It yields the protein CASSYSRVLTAGYTF.